The 13 T cell receptor beta chains in this list originate from one sample, sequenced in a study of shared clonotypes between healthy human individuals. Assay used: immunoSEQ multiplex PCR; TCRdb lists only in-frame clones, some missing. The sample contains 800,000 to 1,200,000 clones, 70% to 80% of which appear only once. Sequencing was carried out using memory CD4+ T cells from PBMCs. Subset given: CD45RA-negative fraction. The receptors were gathered from a man aged 18-30 years in good health. Some clones in this sample may be carry-over from other donors' samples.

The V call is TRBV9, the J call TRBJ2-5; D may be TRBD2 (5 bases). The V end was cut by 2 bases, the J end by 9 bases, with 14 bases between. This CDR3 contains 13 residues. Germline CDR1 reads SGDLS; CDR2 reads YYNGEE. The CDR3 coding sequence is TGTGCCAGCAGCGTTGACTCCAGCGGTGCCCAGTACTTC. Encoded protein: CASSVDSSGAQYF. Full variable domain (rest looked up from reference TRBV9 and TRBJ2-5): DSGVTQTPKHLITATGQRVTLRCSPRSGDLSVYWYQQSLDQGLQFLIQYYNGEERAKGNILERFSAQQFPDLHSELNLSSLELGDSALYFCASSVDSSGAQYFGPGTRLLVL.

The chain has TRBV5-1 and TRBJ1-1; D perhaps matches TRBD1 (5 bases). Germline loops: CDR1 SGHRS, CDR2 YFSETQ. Trimming stripped 0 bases from V and 7 bases from J, with 19 bases between. This CDR3 is 16 amino acids long. The chain's CDR3 is CASSLDEGLRGNEAFF. In DNA, the CDR3 is TGCGCCAGCAGCTTGGACGAGGGGCTGCGGGGGAATGAAGCTTTCTTT.

The genes are TRBV5-1 and TRBJ1-6, with TRBD1 as a possible D gene (5 bases). The CDR3 is 17 residues long. V was trimmed by 1 base and J by 9 bases, leaving 20 bases between them. CDR1 is SGHRS and CDR2 is YFSETQ in the germline V gene. CDR3: CASSLWALGAPSSPLHF. The CDR3 nucleotides are TGCGCCAGCAGCTTGTGGGCTCTCGGGGCCCCCTCTTCACCCCTCCACTTT.

The chain recombines TRBV10-3 with TRBJ2-7; D not resolved. The CDR3 consists of 12 residues. Between the trimmed V and J ends, which lost 7 bases and 2 bases, there was a span of 9 bases. The germline V gene has CDR1 ENHRY and CDR2 SYGVKD. Here the CDR3 reads CAITTPPYEQYF. The CDR3 DNA follows: TGTGCCATCACGACCCCGCCCTACGAGCAGTACTTC.

The rearrangement links TRBV7-9 to TRBJ2-2, with TRBD1 as a possible D gene (6 bases). Trimming took 5 bases from V and 5 from J, leaving 15 bases between them. CDR1 and CDR2 (germline): SEHNR, FQNEAQ (reference sequence). CDR3 length: 15 residues. The CDR3: CASSLPGAWTGELFF. CDR3 DNA sequence: TGTGCCAGCAGCCTCCCAGGGGCGTGGACCGGGGAGCTGTTTTTT. The full variable domain, in which reference TRBV7-9 and TRBJ2-2 provide the parts outside the CDR3, is DTGVSQNPRHKITKRGQNVTFRCDPISEHNRLYWYRQTLGQGPEFLTYFQNEAQLEKSRLLSDRFSAERPKGSFSTLEIQRTEQGDSAMYLCASSLPGAWTGELFFGEGSRLTVL.

This clone came up once. This specimen includes other DNA sequences encoding the same CDR3. V usage is TRBV5-1 and J usage is TRBJ2-2, with TRBD2 matching over 11 bases. The junction had 5 bases not matched to a gene; V was cut back by 2 bases and J by 5 bases. This CDR3 is 16 amino acids long. Germline lookup yields CDR1 SGHRS and CDR2 YFSETQ. CDR3 bases: TGCGCCAGCAGCTTTCTAGCGGGAGGTAATACCGGGGAGCTGTTTTTT. Its translation: CASSFLAGGNTGELFF.

V and J are TRBV5-1 and TRBJ2-1; 13 bases align to TRBD2. The V gene end was trimmed by 0 bases and the J gene end by 9 bases; junction bases not matched to a gene: 6. Germline V gene data show CDR1 as SGHRS and CDR2 as YFSETQ. The CDR3 covers 16 residues. The CDR3 reads CASSLATSGRMVEQFF. The CDR3, as DNA: TGCGCCAGCAGCTTGGCGACTAGCGGGAGGATGGTTGAGCAGTTCTTC.

This chain links TRBV9 with TRBJ1-1; 7 bases align to TRBD1. V gave up 4 bases and J gave up 9 bases; unmatched junction bases: 15. The CDR3 is made up of 15 amino acids. Germline CDR1 is SGDLS and CDR2 is YYNGEE. The CDR3 sequence: CASSTRTGGPIKAFF. In DNA, the CDR3 is TGTGCCAGCAGCACCCGGACAGGAGGGCCGATCAAAGCTTTCTTT.

The genes are TRBV20-1 and TRBJ2-3; D is uncertain. Germline loops: CDR1 DFQATT, CDR2 SNEGSKA (reference sequence). Trimming took 3 bases from V and 10 from J, leaving 8 bases between them. This CDR3 contains 10 residues. This chain's CDR3 is CSASGDPQYF. The CDR3 DNA reads TGCAGTGCTAGTGGGGATCCGCAGTATTTT.

The rearrangement uses TRBV5-5 and TRBJ2-7, with D hard to call. This CDR3 contains 13 residues. Trimming took off 0 bases at V and 6 bases at J, with 10 bases between the two ends. Looked up from germline, CDR1 is SGHKS and CDR2 is YYEKEE (reference sequence). The CDR3 loop is CASSLDPLGEQYF. The CDR3 nucleotides are TGTGCCAGCAGCTTGGACCCCTTGGGCGAGCAGTACTTC.

The gene calls are TRBV6-4 and TRBJ2-1, with 7 bases lining up with TRBD2. Losses at the gene ends were 2 bases for V and 7 bases for J; bases not matched to a gene: 8. This CDR3 is built from 15 residues. CDR1 and CDR2 (germline): MRHNA, SNTAGT. The CDR3 spells CASSDQAGVGNEQFF. The CDR3 bases are TGTGCCAGCAGTGACCAGGCGGGAGTTGGGAATGAGCAGTTCTTC.

The rearrangement joins TRBV6-6 to TRBJ1-1; no reliable D call. Deletions cut 6 bases from V and 0 bases from J, with 11 bases between. CDR1 and CDR2 from the germline V gene are MNHNY and SVGAGI (reference sequence). This CDR3 has 14 amino acids. CDR3 DNA sequence: TGTGCCAGCAGAATTGAGACGTTGAACACTGAAGCTTTCTTT. Translation gives CASRIETLNTEAFF.

This rearrangement joins TRBV5-1 to TRBJ1-1; 9 bases are a match to TRBD1. The CDR3 spans 15 residues. CDR1 is SGHRS, CDR2 YFSETQ, per germline. Trimming removed 3 bases from V and 3 bases from J; junction bases left unmatched: 6. The CDR3 protein is CASSSATGGHTEAFF. The CDR3 DNA is TGCGCCAGCAGCTCGGCGACAGGGGGGCACACTGAAGCTTTCTTT. The entire variable domain, with the rest obtained from reference TRBV5-1 and TRBJ1-1, is as follows: KAGVTQTPRYLIKTRGQQVTLSCSPISGHRSVSWYQQTPGQGLQFLFEYFSETQRNKGNFPGRFSGRQFSNSRSEMNVSTLELGDSALYLCASSSATGGHTEAFFGQGTRLTVV.